Below are 8 T cell receptor beta chains sequenced from a single sample in a study of CD8 T cells in Susac syndrome. Random hexamers were used to reverse transcribe an amount of about 0.5 to 1 ug RNA. TCRdb reprocessed the immunoSEQ multiplex PCR reads with MiXCR, giving one entry per CDR3 protein. The table includes 140,000 to 150,000 distinct CDR3 sequences, about 95% detected once. The sequencing sample was made of CD4+ T cells from PBMCs. The source of these receptors is a human donor with multiple sclerosis.

The genes are TRBV29-1 and TRBJ1-2, with TRBD1 as a possible D gene (6 bases). The CDR3 length is 12 residues. The germline V and J ends were trimmed by 7 bases and 0 bases, with 9 bases remaining between them. Germline V gene lookup returns CDR1 SQVTM and CDR2 ANQGSEA. Here the CDR3 DNA reads TGCAGCGGCGGACAGACTAACTATGGCTACACCTTC. As protein: CSGGQTNYGYTF.

This chain joins TRBV28 and TRBJ2-2; D not certain. CDR3 size: 15 residues. Germline CDR1 reads MDHEN; CDR2 reads SYDVKM. V shed 4 bases and J shed 0 bases, with 9 bases lying between them. The CDR3 loop reads CASSSPPPNTGELFF. The CDR3 DNA follows: TGTGCCAGCAGTTCTCCCCCCCCGAACACCGGGGAGCTGTTTTTT.

This chain uses TRBV20-1 with TRBJ1-6; 11 bases align to TRBD1. CDR3 length equals 15 residues. The germline gives CDR1 DFQATT, CDR2 SNEGSKA (reference sequence). J lost 8 bases, V lost 4 bases, and 7 bases had no gene match. The CDR3 DNA reads as TGCAGTGCTATACCGGGACAGGGGGGTCATTCACCCCTCCACTTT. The encoded protein is CSAIPGQGGHSPLHF.

The gene calls are TRBV20-1 and TRBJ2-5; 9 bases are a match to TRBD2. V shed 1 base, J shed 3 bases, and the junction held 3 bases outside the gene matches. The CDR3 is 14 amino acids. From germline, CDR1 is DFQATT and CDR2 SNEGSKA (reference sequence). Here the CDR3 reads CSARVGLAKETQYF. CDR3 DNA: TGCAGTGCTAGAGTGGGACTAGCAAAAGAGACCCAGTACTTC.

This clonotype showed up just a few times. The chain carries TRBV29-1 and TRBJ2-7, with 8 bases aligning to TRBD1. Germline V gene sequence: CDR1 SQVTM, CDR2 ANQGSEA. The CDR3 contains 12 residues. V shed 5 bases and J 2 bases; nucleotides not matched to a gene: 2. For the CDR3, the DNA is TGCAGCGTTTCGACAGGGGCCTACGAGCAGTACTTC. Its translation: CSVSTGAYEQYF.

This chain uses TRBV29-1 with TRBJ1-2, with 7 bases lining up with TRBD1. Looked up from germline, CDR1 is SQVTM and CDR2 is ANQGSEA. The CDR3 contains 17 residues. V dropped 5 bases and J dropped 1; count of bases not matched to a gene: 16. This CDR3 reads CSVNGRDSQGGNYGYTF. CDR3 DNA sequence: TGCAGCGTTAACGGCCGGGACAGCCAAGGGGGTAACTATGGCTACACCTTC.

V and J are TRBV13 and TRBJ1-2; D is uncertain. The V gene lost 5 bases and the J gene lost 7 bases, with 14 bases spanning the gap. CDR1 is PRHDT and CDR2 is FYEKMQ in the germline V gene (reference sequence). The CDR3 runs to 13 residues. The DNA for the CDR3 is TGTGCCAGCAGCCCCTACGGCAAGGGTGGCTACACCTTC. Translated, it gives CASSPYGKGGYTF.

This sequence joins TRBV20-1 and TRBJ1-1; D not resolved. Trimming left V 1 base short and J 1 base short, with 10 bases between. The CDR3 loop spans 14 amino acids. CDR1 and CDR2 from the germline V gene are DFQATT and SNEGSKA (reference sequence). The CDR3 sequence is CSARVGAANTEAFF. The CDR3 DNA reads as TGCAGTGCTAGAGTAGGTGCAGCGAACACTGAAGCTTTCTTT.